Shown below are 3 T cell receptor beta chains from a single sample sequenced in a study of blood T cells in healthy people across ages (dated by TCRdb to the mid-2010s). Libraries were constructed by 5' RACE. Sequenced on an Illumina HiSeq 2500. The second PCR ran for about 6 to 12 cycles and used a J-beta primer mix along with a sample-barcoded 5' primer. TCRdb reprocessed the public reads (quality trimming at Q25 with fastp, clone calling with MiXCR) and kept in-frame beta chains. Entries that share a CDR3 protein sequence are merged under the most common genes and DNA. The sample table lists roughly 700,000 distinct CDR3 sequences, roughly 50% of them with a count of one. Together, the top ten hold under 35% of the sample. The sample was blood. The receptors were sampled from a woman aged 55-75 years in good health.

The chain links TRBV24-1 to TRBJ2-1, with a weak D call TRBD2 (5 bases). The CDR3 runs to 15 residues. V lost 2 bases to trimming and J lost 5 bases, with 12 bases between them. Germline V gives CDR1 KGHDR, CDR2 SFDVKD. The CDR3: CATSDSRGIHNEQFF. The CDR3 coding sequence is TGTGCCACCAGTGATTCTCGGGGAATCCACAATGAGCAGTTCTTC.

Concerning this clonotype: Since no conserved phenylalanine or tryptophan closes the CDR3, a read error is the likely cause. The chain joins TRBV30 to TRBJ2-7; possibly TRBD2 for D (7 bases). The CDR3 is 14 amino acids. The V end was cut by 3 bases, the J end by 2 bases, with 14 bases between. Per germline, CDR1 GTSNPN and CDR2 SVGIG (reference sequence). The CDR3 region has the DNA TGTGCCTGGAGCTGGGGAGGGACAACCTACGAGCAGTACTCC. This translates into CAWSWGGTTYEQYS.

This clonotype appeared once. The chain employs TRBV5-6 and TRBJ2-5; D not resolved. V lost 2 bases and J 3 bases, leaving 8 bases between the germline ends. CDR1 is SGHDT, CDR2 YYEEEE, per germline. The CDR3 has 13 amino acids. This chain's CDR3 is CASSLITEETQYF. The CDR3 nucleotides are TGTGCCAGCAGCTTAATCACAGAAGAGACCCAGTACTTC.